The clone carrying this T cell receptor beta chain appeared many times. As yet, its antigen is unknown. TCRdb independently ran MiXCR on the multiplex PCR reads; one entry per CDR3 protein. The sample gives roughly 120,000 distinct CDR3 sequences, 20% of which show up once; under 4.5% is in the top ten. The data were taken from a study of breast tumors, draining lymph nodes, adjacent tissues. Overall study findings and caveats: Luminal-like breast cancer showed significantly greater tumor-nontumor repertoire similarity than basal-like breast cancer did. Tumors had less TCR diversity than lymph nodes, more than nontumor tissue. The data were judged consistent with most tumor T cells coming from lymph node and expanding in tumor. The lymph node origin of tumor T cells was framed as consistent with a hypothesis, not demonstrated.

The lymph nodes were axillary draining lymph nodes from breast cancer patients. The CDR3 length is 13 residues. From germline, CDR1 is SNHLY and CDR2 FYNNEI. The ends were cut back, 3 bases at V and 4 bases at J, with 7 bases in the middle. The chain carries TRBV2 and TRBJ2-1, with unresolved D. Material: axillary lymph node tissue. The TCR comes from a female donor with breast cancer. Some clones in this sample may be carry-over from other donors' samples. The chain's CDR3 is CASSDDGYNEQFF. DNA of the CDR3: TGTGCCAGCAGTGATGACGGGTACAATGAGCAGTTCTTC.